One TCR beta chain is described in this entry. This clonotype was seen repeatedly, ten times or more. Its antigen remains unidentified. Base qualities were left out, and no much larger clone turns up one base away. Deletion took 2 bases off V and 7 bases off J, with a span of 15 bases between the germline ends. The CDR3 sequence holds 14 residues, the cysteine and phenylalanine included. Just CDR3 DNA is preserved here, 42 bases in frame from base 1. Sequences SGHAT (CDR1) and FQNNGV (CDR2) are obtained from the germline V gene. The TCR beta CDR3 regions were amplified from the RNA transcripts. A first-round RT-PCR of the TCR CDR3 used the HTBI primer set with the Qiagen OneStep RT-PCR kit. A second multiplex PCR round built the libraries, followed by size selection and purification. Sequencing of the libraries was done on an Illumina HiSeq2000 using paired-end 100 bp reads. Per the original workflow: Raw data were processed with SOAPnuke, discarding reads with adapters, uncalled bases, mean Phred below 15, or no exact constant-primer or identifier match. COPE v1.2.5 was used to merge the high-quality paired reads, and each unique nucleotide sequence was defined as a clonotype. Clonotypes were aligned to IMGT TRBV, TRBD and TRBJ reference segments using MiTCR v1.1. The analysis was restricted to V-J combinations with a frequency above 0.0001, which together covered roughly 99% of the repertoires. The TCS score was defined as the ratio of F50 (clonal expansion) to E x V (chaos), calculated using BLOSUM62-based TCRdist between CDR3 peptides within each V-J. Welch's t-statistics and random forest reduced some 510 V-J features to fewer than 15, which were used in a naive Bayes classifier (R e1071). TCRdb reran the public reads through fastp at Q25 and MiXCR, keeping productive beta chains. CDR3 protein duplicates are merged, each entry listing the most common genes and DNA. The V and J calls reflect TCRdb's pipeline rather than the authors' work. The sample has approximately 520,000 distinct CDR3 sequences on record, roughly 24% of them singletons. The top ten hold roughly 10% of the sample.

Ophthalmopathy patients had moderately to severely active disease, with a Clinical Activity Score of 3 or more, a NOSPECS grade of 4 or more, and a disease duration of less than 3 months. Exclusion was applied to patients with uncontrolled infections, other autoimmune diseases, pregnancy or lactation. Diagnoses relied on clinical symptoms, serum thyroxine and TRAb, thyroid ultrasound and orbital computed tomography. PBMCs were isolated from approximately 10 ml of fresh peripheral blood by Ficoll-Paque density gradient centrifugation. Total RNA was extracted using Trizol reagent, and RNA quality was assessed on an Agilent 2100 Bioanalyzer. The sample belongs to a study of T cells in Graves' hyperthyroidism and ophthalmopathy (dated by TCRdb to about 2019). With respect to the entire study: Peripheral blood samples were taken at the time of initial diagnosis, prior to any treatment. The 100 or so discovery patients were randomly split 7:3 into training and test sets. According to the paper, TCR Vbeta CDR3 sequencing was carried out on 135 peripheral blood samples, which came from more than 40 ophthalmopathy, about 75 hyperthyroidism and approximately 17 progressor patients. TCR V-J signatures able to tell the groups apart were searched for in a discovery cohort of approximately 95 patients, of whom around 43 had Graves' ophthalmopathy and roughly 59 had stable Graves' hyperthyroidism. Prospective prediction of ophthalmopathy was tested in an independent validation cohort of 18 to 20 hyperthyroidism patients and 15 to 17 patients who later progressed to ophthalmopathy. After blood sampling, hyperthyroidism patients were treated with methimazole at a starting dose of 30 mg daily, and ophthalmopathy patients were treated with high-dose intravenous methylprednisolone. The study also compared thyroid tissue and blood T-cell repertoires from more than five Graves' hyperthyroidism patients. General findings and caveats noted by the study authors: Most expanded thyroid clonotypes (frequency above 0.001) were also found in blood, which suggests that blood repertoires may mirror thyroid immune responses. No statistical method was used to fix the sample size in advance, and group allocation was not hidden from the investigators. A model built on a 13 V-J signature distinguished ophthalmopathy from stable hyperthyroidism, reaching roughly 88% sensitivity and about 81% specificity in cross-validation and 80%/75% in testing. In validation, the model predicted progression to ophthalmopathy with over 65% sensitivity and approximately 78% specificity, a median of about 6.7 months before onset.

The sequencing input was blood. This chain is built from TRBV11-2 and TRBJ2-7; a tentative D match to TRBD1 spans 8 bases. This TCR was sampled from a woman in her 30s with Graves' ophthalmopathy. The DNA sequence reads TGTGCCAGCAGCTTAAACAGGGGGGGCCTTGAGCAGTACTTC. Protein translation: CASSLNRGGLEQYF.